This entry lists 9 T cell receptor beta chains sequenced from one sample in a study of OX40 agonist ivuxolimab in advanced cancers. Measured with immunoSEQ multiplex PCR; TCRdb has only the in-frame clones, and not every one. In the table there are under 85,000 clones, 94% of which are singletons. The sequencing used CD4+ or CD8+ T cells sorted from blood, collected in a trial of the OX40 agonist ivuxolimab. These receptor sequences come from an adult with an advanced solid tumor such as melanoma, head and neck, liver or kidney cancer.

The chain uses TRBV27 and TRBJ1-4, with D possibly matching TRBD1 (6 bases). The CDR3 contains 14 residues. The germline V gene has CDR1 MNHEY and CDR2 SMNVEV (reference sequence). The ends were cut back, 4 bases at V and 8 bases at J, with 14 bases in the middle. The CDR3 here is CASSSWDTGEKLFF. The DNA of the CDR3 is TGTGCCAGCAGTTCCTGGGACACTGGAGAAAAACTGTTTTTT.

The CDR3 sequence is CASSFVYPGGDTGELFF. CDR3 bases: TGTGCCAGCAGCTTCGTCTACCCGGGGGGGGACACCGGGGAGCTGTTTTTT. This rearrangement joins TRBV7-9 to TRBJ2-2; 8 bases fit TRBD2. This CDR3 region has 17 residues. After removal of 3 bases from V and 3 bases from J, the junction contained 9 bases not matched to a gene. Germline CDR1 SEHNR, CDR2 FQNEAQ (reference sequence). Full variable domain (remainder filled in from reference TRBV7-9 and TRBJ2-2): DTGVSQNPRHKITKRGQNVTFRCDPISEHNRLYWYRQTLGQGPEFLTYFQNEAQLEKSRLLSDRFSAERPKGSFSTLEIQRTEQGDSAMYLCASSFVYPGGDTGELFFGEGSRLTVL.

The V and J genes are TRBV10-2 and TRBJ2-7; D is possibly TRBD1 or TRBD2 (5 bases each). V was shortened by 1 base and J by 1 base, with 14 bases between the two germline ends. The length of the CDR3 is 16 residues. Per the germline V gene, CDR1 is WSHSY and CDR2 is SAAADI. CDR3 region: CASSEWGRDGSYEQYF. The DNA for the CDR3 is TGCGCCAGCAGTGAGTGGGGACGGGACGGATCCTACGAGCAGTACTTC.

The chain employs TRBV5-1 and TRBJ1-1, with 7 bases that match TRBD1. V lost 0 bases, J lost 1 base, and 3 bases stayed unmatched. Germline CDR1 SGHRS, CDR2 YFSETQ. This CDR3 has 15 residues. CDR3 bases: TGCGCCAGCAGCTTGGTGGGACAGCCGAACACTGAAGCTTTCTTT. This codes for CASSLVGQPNTEAFF.

The V call is TRBV7-9, the J call TRBJ2-5; D gene uncertain. The CDR3 totals 16 residues. Trimming pared 2 bases from V and 4 bases from J, leaving 17 bases between. The germline V gene has CDR1 SEHNR and CDR2 FQNEAQ (reference sequence). DNA of the CDR3: TGTGCCAGCAGCTTAAAGGAGTCAGGCGTGGGAGAGACCCAGTACTTC. It specifies CASSLKESGVGETQYF.

The chain links TRBV13 to TRBJ2-1, with TRBD2 matching 10 bases. Losses at the gene ends were 5 bases for V and 5 bases for J; bases not matched to a gene: 9. The CDR3 length is 16 residues. CDR1 PRHDT and CDR2 FYEKMQ come from the germline V gene (reference sequence). CDR3 nucleotides: TGTGCCAGCAGCGACAAAAGCGGGGGGGCCCACAATGAGCAGTTCTTC. Its protein is CASSDKSGGAHNEQFF.

V and J are TRBV7-9 and TRBJ1-1; D unresolved. The CDR3 extends over 17 amino acids. CDR1 is SEHNR, CDR2 FQNEAQ, per germline (reference sequence). Trimming removed 3 bases from V and 7 bases from J, with 24 bases in between. The CDR3 nucleotides read TGTGCCAGCAGCTTTCCCAGCCCGGGCGGATTACAGCTTGAAGCTTTCTTT. Residues: CASSFPSPGGLQLEAFF.

A remark on this clone: Other DNA sequences of this sample code for an identical CDR3. This rearrangement joins TRBV7-9 to TRBJ2-7; perhaps TRBD2 as D (5 bases). V lost 3 bases, J lost 0 bases, and 9 bases lay in between. Germline V gene sequence: CDR1 SEHNR, CDR2 FQNEAQ (reference sequence). CDR3 size: 14 residues. CDR3 sequence (DNA): TGTGCCAGCAGCTTTAGTGGGAGCTCCTACGAGCAGTACTTC. Translated: CASSFSGSSYEQYF. Based on the CDR3 plus reference TRBV7-9 and TRBJ2-7, the full variable domain is DTGVSQNPRHKITKRGQNVTFRCDPISEHNRLYWYRQTLGQGPEFLTYFQNEAQLEKSRLLSDRFSAERPKGSFSTLEIQRTEQGDSAMYLCASSFSGSSYEQYFGPGTRLTVT.

DNA for the CDR3: TGTGCCAGCAGCACCCTACCGGGACCCTCTGGAAACACCATATATTTT. Its translation: CASSTLPGPSGNTIYF. The V call is TRBV9, the J call TRBJ1-3; possible D gene TRBD1, 5 bases. Germline V gene data show CDR1 as SGDLS and CDR2 as YYNGEE. The V and J ends lost 4 bases and 0 bases respectively, with 14 bases between them. This CDR3 is 16 amino acids long.